These 30 T cell receptor beta chains share one sample of origin, sequenced in a study of early T cells in non-severe SARS-CoV-2 infection. One entry per CDR3 protein, called by TCRdb with MiXCR from the 5' RACE reads. Of around 99,000 distinct CDR3 sequences in the sample, around 10% are singletons; the top ten hold around 8%. What was sequenced was whole blood. Receptors were obtained from an adult who was a healthcare worker with PCR-confirmed SARS-CoV-2 infection or an uninfected control (not recorded which).

Notes on this clonotype: A much larger clone lies a single base off, so this may be a read error. The rearrangement links TRBV9 to TRBJ2-4; D is uncertain. Germline V gene sequence: CDR1 SGDLS, CDR2 YYNGEE. The CDR3 covers 13 residues. The CDR3 coding sequence is TGTGCCAGCAGCCCGCCCAGGCAAAACATTCGGTACTTC. Its protein product is CASSPPRQNIRYF.

This clonotype has ten or more counts. The chain combines TRBV6-5 with TRBJ1-4; D is perhaps TRBD1 (5 bases). Germline lookup yields CDR1 MNHEY and CDR2 SVGAGI. The V end was cut by 2 bases, the J end by 3 bases, with 10 bases between. The CDR3 contains 15 residues. The CDR3 nucleotides are TGTGCCAGCAGTTACGCGGGACGGTCTAATGAAAAACTGTTTTTT. It yields the protein CASSYAGRSNEKLFF.

At least ten counts were recorded for this clonotype. This chain joins TRBV6-1 and TRBJ1-5; 7 nucleotides align to TRBD1. The germline V gene encodes CDR1 MNHNS and CDR2 SASEGT. This CDR3 has 17 residues. Trimming cost V 4 bases and J 3 bases; bases outside gene matches: 12. CDR3 nucleotides: TGTGCCAGCAGTGGAACCCAAATGACAGGGTACAATCAGCCCCAGCATTTT. This translates into CASSGTQMTGYNQPQHF.

The chain links TRBV18 to TRBJ1-1; TRBD1 is a possible D gene (5 bases). The CDR3 spans 15 residues. Trimming shortened V by 0 bases and J by 5 bases, and 13 bases separated the two germline ends. Germline V CDR1 and CDR2: KGHSH, LQKENI. CDR3 in amino acids: CASSPPPDGGTEAFF. Here the CDR3 DNA reads TGTGCCAGCTCACCACCGCCGGACGGGGGGACTGAAGCTTTCTTT.

This clonotype was seen many times. The gene calls are TRBV5-1 and TRBJ2-1; TRBD1 matches at 7 bases. Looked up from germline, CDR1 is SGHRS and CDR2 is YFSETQ. The V gene end was trimmed by 3 bases and the J gene end by 4 bases; junction bases not matched to a gene: 7. This CDR3 comprises 15 residues. In DNA, the CDR3 is TGCGCCAGCAGCTCCCGGGACAGAGAATACAATGAGCAGTTCTTC. Translated: CASSSRDREYNEQFF.

This clonotype was counted ten times or more. The V call is TRBV29-1, the J call TRBJ2-3, with a possible D match to TRBD1 (6 bases). CDR1 is SQVTM and CDR2 is ANQGSEA in the germline V gene. Trimming took off 4 bases at V and 1 base at J, with 12 bases between the two ends. The CDR3 contains 14 residues. CDR3 coding DNA: TGCAGCGTTGCTCCCAGGGGCGGCACAGATACGCAGTATTTT. It specifies CSVAPRGGTDTQYF.

The rearrangement uses TRBV20-1 and TRBJ1-4; perhaps TRBD1 as D (5 bases). Germline assignment: CDR1 DFQATT and CDR2 SNEGSKA (reference sequence). With 1 base removed from V and 0 bases from J, the gap between germline ends came to 6 bases. The CDR3 covers 14 residues. This CDR3 reads CSARGGSTNEKLFF. In DNA, the CDR3 is TGCAGTGCTAGAGGGGGCTCAACTAATGAAAAACTGTTTTTT.

This chain connects TRBV21-1 to TRBJ2-1; no check of the table's D call, TRBD1, against the DNA was made. TRBV21-1 is a recognized pseudogene. The CDR3 is 18 amino acids. The DNA of the CDR3 is TGTGCCAGCAGCAAAGAAGGGCAGATAGGGCGGATCTACAATGAGCAGTTCTTC. It encodes CASSKEGQIGRIYNEQFF.

Worth noting for this clonotype: A much larger clone is a single base away; this may be a read error. V gene TRBV7-6 combines with J gene TRBJ1-1, with D unresolved. The germline CDR1 and CDR2 sequences are SGHVS and FNYEAQ. This CDR3 has 15 residues. In DNA, the CDR3 is TGTGTCAGCAGCCGGGCCGACCTAGGGAACACTGAAGCTTTCTTT. It is translated as CVSSRADLGNTEAFF.

There are many counts of this clonotype. The chain combines TRBV28 with TRBJ2-1; D tentatively fits TRBD1 or TRBD2 (5 bases each). The germline gives CDR1 MDHEN, CDR2 SYDVKM. This CDR3 spans 16 amino acids. Trimming took off 8 bases at V and 1 base at J, with 18 bases between the two ends. The CDR3, as DNA: TGTGCCAGCCATGGGGCCGAGGGAGCGTCCTACAATGAGCAGTTCTTC. This translates into CASHGAEGASYNEQFF.

This clonotype has ten or more counts. J is TRBJ1-3 and V is TRBV10-3; D not certain. The CDR3 is made up of 11 amino acids. V was trimmed by 6 bases and J by 0 bases, leaving 0 bases between them. Germline CDR1 is ENHRY and CDR2 is SYGVKD. CDR3: CAISSGNTIYF. The DNA for the CDR3 is TGTGCCATCAGCTCTGGAAACACCATATATTTT.

This clonotype was seen repeatedly, ten times or more. The rearrangement links TRBV5-1 to TRBJ2-3; 10 nucleotides align to TRBD1. The CDR3 totals 15 residues. Per the germline V gene, CDR1 is SGHRS and CDR2 is YFSETQ. V dropped 2 bases and J dropped 6; count of bases not matched to a gene: 6. CDR3 sequence: CASSFGTGVGDTQYF. In nucleotides, the CDR3 is TGCGCCAGCAGCTTCGGGACAGGGGTCGGTGATACGCAGTATTTT.

The chain uses TRBV5-4 and TRBJ1-4; no firm D call. The CDR3 length is 14 residues. Germline CDR1 is SGHNT and CDR2 is YYREEE (reference sequence). The V gene lost 4 bases and the J gene lost 5 bases, with 12 bases spanning the gap. The CDR3 coding sequence is TGTGCCAGCAGCGCCGGACGGCAGAATGAAAAACTGTTTTTT. Its protein product is CASSAGRQNEKLFF.

This clonotype has more than one count but fewer than ten. The chain carries TRBV6-2 or TRBV6-3 and TRBJ2-6; maybe TRBD2 (5 bases). Germline V lookup: CDR1 MNHEY, CDR2 SVGEGT. The CDR3 spans 15 residues. Trimming removed 3 bases at V and 1 base at J, with 7 bases between. The CDR3 DNA reads TGTGCCAGCAGTTATGGAGGATCTGGGGCCAACGTCCTGACTTTC. Translating gives CASSYGGSGANVLTF.

Ten or more counts support this clonotype. The V call is TRBV5-4, the J call TRBJ2-3, with 7 bases lining up with TRBD2. The CDR3 is 15 amino acids. The ends lost 3 bases at V and 4 bases at J; junction bases unmatched: 8. From germline, CDR1 is SGHNT and CDR2 YYREEE (reference sequence). CDR3 residues: CASSYRGRIADTQYF. CDR3 DNA: TGTGCCAGCAGCTATCGCGGGAGAATAGCAGATACGCAGTATTTT.

V and J are TRBV20-1 and TRBJ2-7; 11 bases line up with TRBD2. V was pared by 4 bases and J by 2 bases, with 4 bases of the junction left unmatched. The CDR3 consists of 14 residues. Germline-derived CDR1 and CDR2 are DFQATT and SNEGSKA (reference sequence). CDR3 DNA sequence: TGCAGTGCTACCCAGACTAGCGGGACCTACGAGCAGTACTTC. Residues: CSATQTSGTYEQYF.

The sample holds many counts of this clonotype. This sequence joins TRBV29-1 and TRBJ1-2; D remains unclear. CDR1 and CDR2 (germline): SQVTM, ANQGSEA. There are 11 residues in the CDR3. V was cut by 0 bases and J by 9 bases, with 8 bases left in between. CDR3 sequence (DNA): TGCAGCGTTGAAGACAGTTGGAGCTACACCTTC. Amino acid sequence: CSVEDSWSYTF.

There are many counts of this clonotype. The chain recombines TRBV6-2 or TRBV6-3 with TRBJ1-5; D is perhaps TRBD1 (5 bases). The CDR3 runs to 12 residues. CDR1 MNHEY and CDR2 SVGEGT come from the germline V gene. V was trimmed by 8 bases and J by 4 bases, leaving 9 bases between them. The CDR3 coding sequence is TGTGCCAGCGGACGGGGGAATCAGCCCCAGCATTTT. This translates into CASGRGNQPQHF.

This clonotype was seen more than once but under ten times. The J gene is TRBJ2-7, the V gene TRBV28; D not resolved. Germline V gene lookup returns CDR1 MDHEN and CDR2 SYDVKM. The CDR3 has 14 residues. V lost 7 bases and J lost 0, with 13 bases in between. Here the CDR3 DNA reads TGTGCCAGCATGGACGCTATTCGCTCCTACGAGCAGTACTTC. This gives the protein CASMDAIRSYEQYF.

This clonotype came up a few times. V usage is TRBV12-3 or TRBV12-4 and J usage is TRBJ2-7, with TRBD2 matching 8 bases. This CDR3 is built from 14 residues. V dropped 6 bases and J dropped 2; count of bases not matched to a gene: 6. CDR3 in amino acids: CASSTGGNAYEQYF. CDR3 DNA: TGTGCCAGCAGCACGGGAGGGAATGCCTACGAGCAGTACTTC.

This clonotype was found a few times. The CDR3 loop is CASSLRDRPGQYF. The CDR3 coding sequence is TGTGCCAGCAGTCTCCGGGACCGCCCCGGGCAGTACTTC. The chain joins TRBV28 to TRBJ2-7, with D possibly called TRBD1 or TRBD2 (5 bases each). The CDR3 loop spans 13 amino acids. Germline V gene sequence: CDR1 MDHEN, CDR2 SYDVKM. Deletions cut 5 bases from V and 9 bases from J, with 17 bases between. Combining the CDR3 with reference TRBV28 and TRBJ2-7 gives the whole variable domain DVKVTQSSRYLVKRTGEKVFLECVQDMDHENMFWYRQDPGLGLRLIYFSYDVKMKEKGDIPEGYSVSREKKERFSLILESASTNQTSMYLCASSLRDRPGQYFGPGTRLTVT.

This clonotype was found a few times. The chain has TRBV5-4 and TRBJ2-7; 9 bases fit TRBD1. Per germline, CDR1 SGHNT and CDR2 YYREEE (reference sequence). After removal of 5 bases from V and 2 bases from J, the junction contained 5 bases not matched to a gene. The CDR3 loop spans 14 amino acids. As DNA, the CDR3 is TGTGCCAGCAGACTGACAGGGGGGGCCTACGAGCAGTACTTC. Its translation is CASRLTGGAYEQYF.

This clonotype was seen many times. The chain recombines TRBV15 with TRBJ1-1; TRBD1 matches 10 bases. The germline V gene encodes CDR1 LNHNV and CDR2 YYDKDF (reference sequence). The CDR3 totals 16 residues. J lost 5 bases, V lost 4 bases, and 10 bases had no gene match. The CDR3 nucleotides read TGTGCCACCAGCACCGATCGGACAGGGGGATATACTGAAGCTTTCTTT. Translation gives CATSTDRTGGYTEAFF. Combining the CDR3 with reference TRBV15 and TRBJ1-1 gives the whole variable domain DAMVIQNPRYQVTQFGKPVTLSCSQTLNHNVMYWYQQKSSQAPKLLFHYYDKDFNNEADTPDNFQSRRPNTSFCFLDIRSPGLGDTAMYLCATSTDRTGGYTEAFFGQGTRLTVV.

The V call is TRBV12-3 or TRBV12-4, the J call TRBJ2-2; D may be TRBD1 (5 bases). This CDR3 spans 15 amino acids. The V end was cut by 6 bases, the J end by 6 bases, with 17 bases between. CDR3 protein: CASSIGAPTAGELFF. The DNA of the CDR3 is TGTGCCAGCAGCATAGGAGCACCGACAGCCGGGGAGCTGTTTTTT.

V is TRBV29-1 and J is TRBJ2-5; 7 positions match TRBD2. This CDR3 contains 17 residues. V lost 2 bases, J lost 2 bases, and 14 bases stayed unmatched. Germline V gene sequence: CDR1 SQVTM, CDR2 ANQGSEA. CDR3 nucleotide sequence: TGCAGCGTTGAAATGATTGCTAGCGGAGGAAGTCAAGAGACCCAGTACTTC. It codes for CSVEMIASGGSQETQYF.

This clonotype was counted between two and nine times. The chain uses TRBV5-4 and TRBJ2-1; the D is unclear. V lost 3 bases and J lost 4, with 14 bases in between. CDR1 is SGHNT and CDR2 is YYREEE in the germline V gene (reference sequence). CDR3 length: 15 amino acids. The CDR3 DNA is TGTGCCAGCAGCTCGCGCTTCAGGAATTACAATGAGCAGTTCTTC. It specifies CASSSRFRNYNEQFF. Filled out from reference TRBV5-4 and TRBJ2-1, the complete variable domain reads ETGVTQSPTHLIKTRGQQVTLRCSSQSGHNTVSWYQQALGQGPQFIFQYYREEENGRGNFPPRFSGLQFPNYSSELNVNALELDDSALYLCASSSRFRNYNEQFFGPGTRLTVL.

In its sample, this clonotype was seen a few times. The chain combines TRBV4-3 with TRBJ2-2, with D unresolved. Per the germline V gene, CDR1 is LGHNA and CDR2 is YSLEER. This CDR3 spans 15 amino acids. V was clipped by 2 bases and J by 5 bases, with 12 bases between them. For the CDR3, the DNA is TGCGCCAGCAGCCAAATGGGTATTGTAACCGGGGAGCTGTTTTTT. Residues: CASSQMGIVTGELFF.

The J gene is TRBJ1-1, the V gene TRBV7-9; D unresolved. V lost 5 bases and J 11 bases, leaving 21 bases between the germline ends. The length of the CDR3 is 14 residues. Germline V gene sequence: CDR1 SEHNR, CDR2 FQNEAQ (reference sequence). The CDR3 nucleotides read TGTGCCAGCAGCCCCCAAGGGTCGGAGTCCAGCGCTTTCTTT. Protein product: CASSPQGSESSAFF.

This clonotype has only a few counts. V gene TRBV4-1 combines with J gene TRBJ2-7; D uncertain. The V end lost 4 bases, the J end lost 2 bases, and 12 bases lay between the germline ends. The CDR3 runs to 14 residues. CDR1 MGHRA and CDR2 YSYEKL come from the germline V gene. The CDR3 nucleotides are TGCGCCAGCAGCCCTCCCACCGCGACCTACGAGCAGTACTTC. It is translated as CASSPPTATYEQYF.

The J gene is TRBJ2-2, the V gene TRBV5-6, with D hard to call. CDR3 size: 16 residues. Germline CDR1 reads SGHDT; CDR2 reads YYEEEE. V was pared by 2 bases and J by 3 bases, with 14 bases between. The CDR3, as DNA: TGTGCCAGCAGCTTAAGCCAAGGGATTCACACCGGGGAGCTGTTTTTT. Protein product: CASSLSQGIHTGELFF.